The clone carrying this TCR beta chain was found many times. Its antigen is not identified. These data belong to a study of T cell repertoires in cytomegalovirus infection. Across the whole study: Public TCR beta signatures marked donors with CMV infection and the matching HLA.

The germline CDR1 and CDR2 sequences are LNHDA and SQIVND (reference sequence). CDR3 size: 14 residues. Trimming removed 7 bases at V and 0 bases at J, with 12 bases between. TCRdb passed the reads through MiXCR, listing each CDR3 protein once. This table holds hundreds of thousands of distinct CDR3 sequences, around 10% found once. Study results and limitations: CMV-specific TCR beta clonotypes restricted by HLA-C were the ones dominating the ex vivo response. Carriers of CMV plus the relevant HLA were identified by cumulative public TCR beta family frequency.

This sequence originates from a human donor in good health (CMV status not recorded). Some clones in this sample may be carry-over from other donors' samples. Material for sequencing was PBMCs. The genes are TRBV19 and TRBJ1-1; unclear D gene. This CDR3 is CASNRGRLNTEAFF. CDR3 DNA sequence: TGTGCCAGTAATAGAGGACGGTTGAACACTGAAGCTTTCTTT.